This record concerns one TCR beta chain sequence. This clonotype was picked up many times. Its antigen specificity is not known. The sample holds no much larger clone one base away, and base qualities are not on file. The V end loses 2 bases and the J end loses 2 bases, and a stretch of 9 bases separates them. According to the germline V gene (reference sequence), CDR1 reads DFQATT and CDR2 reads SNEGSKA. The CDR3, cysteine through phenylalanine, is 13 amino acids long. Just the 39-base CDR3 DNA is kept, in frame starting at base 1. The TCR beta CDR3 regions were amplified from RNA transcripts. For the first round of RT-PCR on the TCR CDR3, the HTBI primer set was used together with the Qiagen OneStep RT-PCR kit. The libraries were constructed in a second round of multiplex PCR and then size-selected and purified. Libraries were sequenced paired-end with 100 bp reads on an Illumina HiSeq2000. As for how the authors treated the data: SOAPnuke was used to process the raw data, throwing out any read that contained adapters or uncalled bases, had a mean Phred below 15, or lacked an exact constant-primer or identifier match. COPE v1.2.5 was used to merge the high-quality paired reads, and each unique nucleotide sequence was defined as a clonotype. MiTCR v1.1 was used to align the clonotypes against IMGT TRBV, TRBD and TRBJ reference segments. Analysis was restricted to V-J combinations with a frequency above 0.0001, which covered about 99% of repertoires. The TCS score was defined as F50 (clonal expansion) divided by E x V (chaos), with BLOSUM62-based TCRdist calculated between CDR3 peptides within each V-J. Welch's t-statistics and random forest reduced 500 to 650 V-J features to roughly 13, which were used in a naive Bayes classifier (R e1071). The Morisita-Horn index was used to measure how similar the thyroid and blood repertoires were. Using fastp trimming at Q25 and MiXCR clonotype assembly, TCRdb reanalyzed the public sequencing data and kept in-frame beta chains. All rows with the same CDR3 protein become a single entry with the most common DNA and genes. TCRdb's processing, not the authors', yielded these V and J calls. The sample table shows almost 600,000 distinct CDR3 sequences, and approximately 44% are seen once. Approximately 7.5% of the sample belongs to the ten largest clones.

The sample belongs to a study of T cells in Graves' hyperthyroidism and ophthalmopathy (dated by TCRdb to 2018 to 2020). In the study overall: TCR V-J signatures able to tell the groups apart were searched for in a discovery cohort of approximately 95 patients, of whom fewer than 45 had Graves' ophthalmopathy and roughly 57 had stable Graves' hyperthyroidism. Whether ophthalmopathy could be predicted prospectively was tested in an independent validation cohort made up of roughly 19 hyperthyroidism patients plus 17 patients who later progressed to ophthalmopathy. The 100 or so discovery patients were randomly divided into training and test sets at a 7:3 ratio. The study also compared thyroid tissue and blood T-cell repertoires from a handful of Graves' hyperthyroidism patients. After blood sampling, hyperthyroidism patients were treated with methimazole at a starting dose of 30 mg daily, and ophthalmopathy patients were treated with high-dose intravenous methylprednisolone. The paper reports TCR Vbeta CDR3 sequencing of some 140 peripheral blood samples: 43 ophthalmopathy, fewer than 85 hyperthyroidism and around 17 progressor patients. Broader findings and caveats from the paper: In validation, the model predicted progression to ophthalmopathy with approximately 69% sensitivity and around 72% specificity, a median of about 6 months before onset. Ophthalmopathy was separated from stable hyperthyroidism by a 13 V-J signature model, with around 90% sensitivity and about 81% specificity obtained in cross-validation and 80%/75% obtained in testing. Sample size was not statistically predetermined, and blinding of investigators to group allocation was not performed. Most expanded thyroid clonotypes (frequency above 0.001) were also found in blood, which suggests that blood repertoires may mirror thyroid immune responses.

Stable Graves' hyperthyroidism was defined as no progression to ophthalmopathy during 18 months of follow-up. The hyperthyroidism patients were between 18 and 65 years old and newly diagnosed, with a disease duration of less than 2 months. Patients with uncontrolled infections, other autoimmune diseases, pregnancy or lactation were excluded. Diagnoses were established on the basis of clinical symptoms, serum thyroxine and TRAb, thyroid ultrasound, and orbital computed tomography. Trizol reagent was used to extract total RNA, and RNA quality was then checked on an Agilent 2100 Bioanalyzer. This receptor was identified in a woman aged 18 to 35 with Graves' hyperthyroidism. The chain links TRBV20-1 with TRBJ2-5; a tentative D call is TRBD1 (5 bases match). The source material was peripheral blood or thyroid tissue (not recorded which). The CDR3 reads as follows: CSARPGFQETQYF. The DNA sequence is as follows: TGCAGTGCTAGACCAGGGTTTCAAGAGACCCAGTACTTC.